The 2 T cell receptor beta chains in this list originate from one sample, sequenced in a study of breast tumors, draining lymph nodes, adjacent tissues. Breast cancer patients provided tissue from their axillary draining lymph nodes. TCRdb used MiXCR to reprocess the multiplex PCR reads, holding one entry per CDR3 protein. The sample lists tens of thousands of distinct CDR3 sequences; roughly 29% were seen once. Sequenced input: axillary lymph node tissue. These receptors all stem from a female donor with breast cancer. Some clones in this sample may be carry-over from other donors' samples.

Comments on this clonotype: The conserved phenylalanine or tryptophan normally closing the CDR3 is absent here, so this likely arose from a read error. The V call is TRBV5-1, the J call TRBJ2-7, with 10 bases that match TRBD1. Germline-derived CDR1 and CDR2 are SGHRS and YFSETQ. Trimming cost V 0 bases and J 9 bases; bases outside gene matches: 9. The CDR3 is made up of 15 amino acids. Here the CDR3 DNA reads TGCGCCAGCAGCTTGGGGGGACAGGGGCGGATCGGGCAGTACCTC. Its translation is CASSLGGQGRIGQYL.

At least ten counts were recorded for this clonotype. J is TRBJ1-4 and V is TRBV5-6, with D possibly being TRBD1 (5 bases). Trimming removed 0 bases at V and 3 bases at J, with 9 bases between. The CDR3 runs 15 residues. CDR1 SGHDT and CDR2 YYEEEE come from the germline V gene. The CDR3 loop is CASSLDPRANEKLFF. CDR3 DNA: TGTGCCAGCAGCTTGGATCCCAGGGCTAATGAAAAACTGTTTTTT.